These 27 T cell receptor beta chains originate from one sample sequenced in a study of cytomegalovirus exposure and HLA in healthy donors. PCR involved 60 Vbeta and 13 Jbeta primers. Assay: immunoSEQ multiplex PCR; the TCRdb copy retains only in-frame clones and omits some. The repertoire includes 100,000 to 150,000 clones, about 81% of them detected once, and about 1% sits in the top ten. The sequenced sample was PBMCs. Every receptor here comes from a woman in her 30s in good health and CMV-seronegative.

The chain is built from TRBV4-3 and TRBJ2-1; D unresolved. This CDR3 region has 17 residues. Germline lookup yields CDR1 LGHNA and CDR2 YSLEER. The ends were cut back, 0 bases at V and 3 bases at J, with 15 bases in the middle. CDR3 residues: CASSQDIASLLYNEQFF. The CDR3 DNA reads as TGCGCCAGCAGCCAAGATATTGCCAGTCTTCTCTACAATGAGCAGTTCTTC.

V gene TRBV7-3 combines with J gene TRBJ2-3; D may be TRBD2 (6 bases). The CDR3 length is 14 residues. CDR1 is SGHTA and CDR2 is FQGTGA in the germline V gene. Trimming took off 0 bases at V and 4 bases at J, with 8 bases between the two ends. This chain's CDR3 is CASSLTSGADTQYF. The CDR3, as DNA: TGTGCCAGCAGCTTAACATCGGGGGCAGATACGCAGTATTTT.

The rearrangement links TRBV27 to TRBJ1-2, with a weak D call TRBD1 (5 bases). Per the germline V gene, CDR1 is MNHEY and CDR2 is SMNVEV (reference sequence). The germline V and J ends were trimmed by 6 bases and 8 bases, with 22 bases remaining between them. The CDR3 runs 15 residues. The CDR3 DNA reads TGTGCCAGCAGATTCGTGGGAGGTACCTGGGGCGGCTACACCTTC. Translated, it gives CASRFVGGTWGGYTF.

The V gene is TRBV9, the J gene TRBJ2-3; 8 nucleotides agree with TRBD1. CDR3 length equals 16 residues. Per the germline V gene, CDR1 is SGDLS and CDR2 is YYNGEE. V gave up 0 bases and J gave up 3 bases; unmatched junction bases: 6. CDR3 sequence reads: CASSVVGWTGTDTQYF. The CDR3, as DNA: TGTGCCAGCAGCGTAGTTGGGTGGACAGGGACAGATACGCAGTATTTT.

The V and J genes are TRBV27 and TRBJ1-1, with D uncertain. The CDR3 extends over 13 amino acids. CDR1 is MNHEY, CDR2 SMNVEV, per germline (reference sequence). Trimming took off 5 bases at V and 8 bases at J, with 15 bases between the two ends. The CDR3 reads CASSPGGGWEAFF. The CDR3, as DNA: TGTGCCAGCAGTCCCGGTGGAGGTTGGGAAGCTTTCTTT.

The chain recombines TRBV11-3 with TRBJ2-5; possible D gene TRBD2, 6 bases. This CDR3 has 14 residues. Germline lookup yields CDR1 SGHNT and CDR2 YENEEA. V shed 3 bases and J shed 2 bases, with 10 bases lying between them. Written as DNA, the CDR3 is TGTGCCAGCAGCTTGGGAGGTACTCAAGAGACCCAGTACTTC. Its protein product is CASSLGGTQETQYF.

The DNA of the CDR3 is TGTGCCATCAGTGAGTCAACAGTCCCCCAGTGGGATACGCAGTATTTT. This translates into CAISESTVPQWDTQYF. V usage is TRBV10-3 and J usage is TRBJ2-3; D not resolved. V was clipped by 0 bases and J by 6 bases, with 16 bases between them. The CDR3 has 16 amino acids. Germline lookup yields CDR1 ENHRY and CDR2 SYGVKD.

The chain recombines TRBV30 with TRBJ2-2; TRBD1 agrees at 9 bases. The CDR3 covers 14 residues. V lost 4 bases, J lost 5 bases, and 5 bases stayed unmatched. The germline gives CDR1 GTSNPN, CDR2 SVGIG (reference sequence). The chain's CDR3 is CAWKQGARTGELFF. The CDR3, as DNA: TGTGCCTGGAAACAGGGGGCGAGGACCGGGGAGCTGTTTTTT.

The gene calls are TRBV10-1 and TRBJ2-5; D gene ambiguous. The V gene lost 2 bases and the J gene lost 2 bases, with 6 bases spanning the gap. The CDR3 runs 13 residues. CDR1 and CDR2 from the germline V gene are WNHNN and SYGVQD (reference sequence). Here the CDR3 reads CASSELEQETQYF. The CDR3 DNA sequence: TGCGCCAGCAGTGAGCTAGAGCAAGAGACCCAGTACTTC.

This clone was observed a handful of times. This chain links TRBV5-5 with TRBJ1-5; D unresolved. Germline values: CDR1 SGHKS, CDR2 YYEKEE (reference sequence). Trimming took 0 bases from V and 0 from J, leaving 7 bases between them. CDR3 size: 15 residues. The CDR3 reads CASSLVLYSNQPQHF. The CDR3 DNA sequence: TGTGCCAGCAGCTTGGTATTATATAGCAATCAGCCCCAGCATTTT.

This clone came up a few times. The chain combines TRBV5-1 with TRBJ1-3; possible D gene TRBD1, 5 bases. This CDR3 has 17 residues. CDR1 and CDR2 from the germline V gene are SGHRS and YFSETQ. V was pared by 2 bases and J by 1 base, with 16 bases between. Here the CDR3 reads CASSFIPGGNSGNTIYF. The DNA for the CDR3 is TGCGCCAGCAGCTTTATTCCGGGGGGAAATTCTGGAAACACCATATATTTT. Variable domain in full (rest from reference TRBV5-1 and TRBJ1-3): KAGVTQTPRYLIKTRGQQVTLSCSPISGHRSVSWYQQTPGQGLQFLFEYFSETQRNKGNFPGRFSGRQFSNSRSEMNVSTLELGDSALYLCASSFIPGGNSGNTIYFGEGSWLTVV.

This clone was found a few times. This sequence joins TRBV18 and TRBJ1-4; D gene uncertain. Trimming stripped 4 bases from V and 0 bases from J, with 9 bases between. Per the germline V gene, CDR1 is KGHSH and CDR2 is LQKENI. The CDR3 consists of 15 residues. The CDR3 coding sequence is TGTGCCAGCTCACACAGTGATGCAACTAATGAAAAACTGTTTTTT. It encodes CASSHSDATNEKLFF.

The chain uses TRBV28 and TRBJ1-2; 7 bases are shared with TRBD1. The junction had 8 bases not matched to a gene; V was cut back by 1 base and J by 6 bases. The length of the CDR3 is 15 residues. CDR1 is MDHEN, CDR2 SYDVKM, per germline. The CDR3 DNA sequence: TGTGCCAGCAGTTTATCTCCCCGACAGGGTGATGGCTACACCTTC. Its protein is CASSLSPRQGDGYTF.

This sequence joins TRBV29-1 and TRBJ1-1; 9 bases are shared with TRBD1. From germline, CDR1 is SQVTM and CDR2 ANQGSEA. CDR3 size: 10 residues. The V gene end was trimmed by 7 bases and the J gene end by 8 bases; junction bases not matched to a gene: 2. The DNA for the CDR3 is TGCAGCGCTGGGACAGGGGAAGCTTTCTTT. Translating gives CSAGTGEAFF.

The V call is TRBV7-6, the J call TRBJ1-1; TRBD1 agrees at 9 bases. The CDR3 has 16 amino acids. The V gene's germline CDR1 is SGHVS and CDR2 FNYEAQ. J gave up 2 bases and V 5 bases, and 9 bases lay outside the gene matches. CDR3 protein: CASSPLGTGRNTEAFF. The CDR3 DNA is TGTGCCAGCAGCCCTCTTGGGACAGGGAGAAACACTGAAGCTTTCTTT.

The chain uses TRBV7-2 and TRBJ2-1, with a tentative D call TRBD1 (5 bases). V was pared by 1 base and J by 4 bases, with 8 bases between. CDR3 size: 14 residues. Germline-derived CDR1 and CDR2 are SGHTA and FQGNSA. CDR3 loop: CASSLDDSYNEQFF. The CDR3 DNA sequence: TGTGCCAGCAGCTTAGACGACAGTTACAATGAGCAGTTCTTC.

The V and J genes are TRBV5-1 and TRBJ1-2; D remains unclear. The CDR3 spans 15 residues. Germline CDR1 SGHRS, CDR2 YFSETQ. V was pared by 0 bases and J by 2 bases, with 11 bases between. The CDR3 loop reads CASSLAGMANYGYTF. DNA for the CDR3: TGCGCCAGCAGCTTGGCCGGGATGGCGAACTATGGCTACACCTTC.

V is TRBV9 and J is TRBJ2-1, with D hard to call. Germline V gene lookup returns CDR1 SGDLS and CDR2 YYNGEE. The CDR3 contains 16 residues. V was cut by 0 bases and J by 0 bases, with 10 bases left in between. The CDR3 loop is CASSVGTAPSYNEQFF. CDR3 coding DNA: TGTGCCAGCAGCGTAGGAACTGCCCCCTCCTACAATGAGCAGTTCTTC.

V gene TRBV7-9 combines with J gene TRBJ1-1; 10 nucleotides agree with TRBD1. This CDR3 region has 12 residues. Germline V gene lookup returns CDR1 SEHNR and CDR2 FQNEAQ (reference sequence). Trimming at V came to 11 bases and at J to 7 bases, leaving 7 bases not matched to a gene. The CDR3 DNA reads TGTGCCGGAGGGACAGGGGCTAATGAAGCTTTCTTT. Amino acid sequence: CAGGTGANEAFF.

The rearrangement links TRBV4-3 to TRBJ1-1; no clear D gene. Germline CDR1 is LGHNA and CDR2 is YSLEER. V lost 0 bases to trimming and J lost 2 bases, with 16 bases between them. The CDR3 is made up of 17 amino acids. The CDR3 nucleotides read TGCGCCAGCAGCCAAGACACGGTGACACCTGGCAACACTGAAGCTTTCTTT. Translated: CASSQDTVTPGNTEAFF.

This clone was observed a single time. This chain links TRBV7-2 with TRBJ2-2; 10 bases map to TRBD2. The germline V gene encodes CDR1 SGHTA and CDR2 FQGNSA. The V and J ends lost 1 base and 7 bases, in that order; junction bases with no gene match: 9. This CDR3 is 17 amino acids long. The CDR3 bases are TGTGCCAGCAGCTTAGAGGTCCTAGCGGGGGCTCTCGGGGAGCTGTTTTTT. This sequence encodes CASSLEVLAGALGELFF.

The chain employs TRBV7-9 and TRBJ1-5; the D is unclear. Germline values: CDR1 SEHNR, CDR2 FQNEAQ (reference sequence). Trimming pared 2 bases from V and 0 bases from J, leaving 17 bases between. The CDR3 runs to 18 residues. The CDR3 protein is CASSLFLKAGNSNQPQHF. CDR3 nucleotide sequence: TGTGCCAGCAGCTTATTTCTTAAGGCAGGCAATAGCAATCAGCCCCAGCATTTT.

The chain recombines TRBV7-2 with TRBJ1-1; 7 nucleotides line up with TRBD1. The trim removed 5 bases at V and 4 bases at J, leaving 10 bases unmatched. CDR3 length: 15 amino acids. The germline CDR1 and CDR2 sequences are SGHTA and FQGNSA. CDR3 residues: CASSVLTGVGTEAFF. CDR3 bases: TGTGCCAGCAGCGTCCTTACAGGGGTAGGCACTGAAGCTTTCTTT.

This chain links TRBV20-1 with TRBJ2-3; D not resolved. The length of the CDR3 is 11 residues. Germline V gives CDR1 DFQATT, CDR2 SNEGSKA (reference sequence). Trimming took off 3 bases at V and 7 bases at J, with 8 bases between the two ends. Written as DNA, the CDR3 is TGCAGTGCTAGCCGCGGAAATACGCAGTATTTT. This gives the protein CSASRGNTQYF.

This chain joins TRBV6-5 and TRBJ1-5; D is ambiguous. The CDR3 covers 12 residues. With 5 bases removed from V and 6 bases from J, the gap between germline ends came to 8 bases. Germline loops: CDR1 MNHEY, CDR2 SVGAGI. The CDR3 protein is CASSEPGQPQHF. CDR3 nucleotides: TGTGCCAGCAGTGAACCAGGTCAGCCCCAGCATTTT.

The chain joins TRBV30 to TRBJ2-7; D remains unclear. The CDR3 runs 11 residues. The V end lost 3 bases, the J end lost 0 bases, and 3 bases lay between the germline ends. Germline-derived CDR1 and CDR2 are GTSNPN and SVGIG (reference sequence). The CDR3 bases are TGTGCCTGGAGCAACTCCTACGAGCAGTACTTC. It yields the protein CAWSNSYEQYF.

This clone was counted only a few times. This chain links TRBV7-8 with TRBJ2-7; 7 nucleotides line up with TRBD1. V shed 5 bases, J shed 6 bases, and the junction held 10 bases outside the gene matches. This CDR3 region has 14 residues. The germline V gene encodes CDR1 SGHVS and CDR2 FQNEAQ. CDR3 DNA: TGTGCCAGCAGCATCCAGACAGGGCAACTCGAGCAGTACTTC. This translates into CASSIQTGQLEQYF.